A single sample gave rise to the 17 T cell receptor beta chains below, sequenced in a study of T-cell reconstitution after alpha-beta-depleted transplantation in children. Unique molecular identifiers were used in preparing the TCRbeta library. Each CDR3 protein gets one entry after TCRdb re-called the PCR reads with MiXCR. The data show around 380,000 distinct CDR3 sequences, with roughly a tenth seen just once and 4.5% to 6.5% held by the top ten. Sequenced material: PBMCs from the stem cell graft donor, taken from the stem cell graft. Receptor source: a human donor who donated a stem cell graft to a child with acute myeloid leukemia.

This clonotype turned up a few times. This sequence joins TRBV3-1 and TRBJ1-2; D unresolved. CDR3 length: 14 amino acids. V was trimmed by 3 bases and J by 0 bases, leaving 8 bases between them. CDR1 is LGHDT, CDR2 YNNKEL, per germline (reference sequence). CDR3 in DNA: TGTGCCAGCAGCCAGACAAATTCTAACTATGGCTACACCTTC. It translates to CASSQTNSNYGYTF. The full variable domain, rest sourced from reference TRBV3-1 and TRBJ1-2, is DTAVSQTPKYLVTQMGNDKSIKCEQNLGHDTMYWYKQDSKKFLKIMFSYNNKELIINETVPNRFSPKSPDKAHLNLHINSLELGDSAVYFCASSQTNSNYGYTFGSGTRLTVV.

In its sample, this clonotype was seen many times. The J gene is TRBJ1-2, the V gene TRBV10-3; D remains ambiguous. CDR3 length: 11 amino acids. Trimming removed 10 bases at V and 5 bases at J, with 11 bases between. Germline assignment: CDR1 ENHRY and CDR2 SYGVKD. The CDR3 DNA is TGTGCCACCCAGGATGTATATGGCTACACCTTC. It yields the protein CATQDVYGYTF.

The V call is TRBV6-4, the J call TRBJ2-1; TRBD2 agrees at 10 bases. Trimming cost V 3 bases and J 6 bases; bases outside gene matches: 8. The CDR3 totals 16 residues. The germline V gene has CDR1 MRHNA and CDR2 SNTAGT. The CDR3 loop is CASSESEREGSNEQFF. The CDR3 DNA reads TGTGCCAGCAGTGAATCAGAGCGGGAGGGAAGCAATGAGCAGTTCTTC.

This clonotype occurred many times. The rearrangement joins TRBV20-1 to TRBJ2-5; unclear D gene. The CDR3 consists of 13 residues. V was clipped by 0 bases and J by 2 bases, with 7 bases between them. From germline, CDR1 is DFQATT and CDR2 SNEGSKA (reference sequence). CDR3 bases: TGCAGTGCTAGAGATCCAGGTCAAGAGACCCAGTACTTC. This encodes CSARDPGQETQYF.

Here the CDR3 reads CASSLQAGGSDNEQFF. CDR3 DNA sequence: TGTGCCAGCAGCCTCCAAGCGGGAGGTTCTGACAATGAGCAGTTCTTC. The chain uses TRBV7-2 and TRBJ2-1; 9 bases line up with TRBD2. Germline-derived CDR1 and CDR2 are SGHTA and FQGNSA. J was trimmed by 5 bases and V by 5 bases; bases with no gene match: 10. The CDR3 length is 16 residues. Together with reference TRBV7-2 and TRBJ2-1, the CDR3 gives the full variable domain: GAGVSQSPSNKVTEKGKDVELRCDPISGHTALYWYRQSLGQGLEFLIYFQGNSAPDKSGLPSDRFSAERTGGSVSTLTIQRTQQEDSAVYLCASSLQAGGSDNEQFFGPGTRLTVL.

This clonotype was seen a few times. The rearrangement links TRBV27 to TRBJ2-1; D not certain. CDR3 length: 15 amino acids. With 2 bases removed from V and 4 bases from J, the gap between germline ends came to 12 bases. Germline V CDR1 and CDR2: MNHEY, SMNVEV (reference sequence). The CDR3 DNA is TGTGCCAGCAGTTTAAGCCTACCAGAATACAATGAGCAGTTCTTC. Protein sequence: CASSLSLPEYNEQFF.

This clonotype was seen many times. The CDR3 sequence is CASSPRPGNEQFF. The CDR3 DNA is TGTGCCAGCAGCCCCCGCCCCGGCAATGAGCAGTTCTTC. The genes are TRBV5-6 and TRBJ2-1, with no clear D. Germline V CDR1 and CDR2: SGHDT, YYEEEE. The CDR3 is made up of 13 amino acids. The ends were cut back, 4 bases at V and 6 bases at J, with 11 bases in the middle. Supplemented by reference TRBV5-6 and TRBJ2-1, the full variable domain reads DAGVTQSPTHLIKTRGQQVTLRCSPKSGHDTVSWYQQALGQGPQFIFQYYEEEERQRGNFPDRFSGHQFPNYSSELNVNALLLGDSALYLCASSPRPGNEQFFGPGTRLTVL.

This clonotype was found a few times. The chain recombines TRBV5-1 with TRBJ2-5; TRBD1 aligns across 7 bases. Trimming at V came to 4 bases and at J to 5 bases, leaving 8 bases not matched to a gene. In germline, CDR1 is SGHRS, CDR2 YFSETQ. The CDR3 sequence is 14 residues long. The CDR3, as DNA: TGCGCCAGCAGCGCCGGGACAGCTGGGGAGACCCAGTACTTC. Encoded protein: CASSAGTAGETQYF.

Of note for this clonotype: This may come from a read error, since a much larger clone is one base off. The V and J genes are TRBV9 and TRBJ2-1; tentative D call: TRBD2 (5 bases). Germline-derived CDR1 and CDR2 are SGDLS and YYNGEE. This CDR3 spans 15 amino acids. Here the CDR3 reads CASGVDPADYNEQFF. The CDR3 DNA follows: TGTGCCAGCGGCGTAGACCCAGCGGACTACAATGAGCAGTTCTTC.

The chain is built from TRBV12-3 or TRBV12-4 and TRBJ2-3; the match to TRBD2 covers 7 bases. V dropped 5 bases and J dropped 2; count of bases not matched to a gene: 13. This CDR3 region has 17 residues. Here the CDR3 DNA reads TGTGCCAGCAGTCTCACGGAGCTAGCGGATATCACAGATACGCAGTATTTT. This sequence encodes CASSLTELADITDTQYF.

This chain uses TRBV7-2 with TRBJ2-4; D is uncertain. The CDR3 runs 13 residues. Trimming cost V 5 bases and J 8 bases, with 13 bases left between them. CDR1 is SGHTA, CDR2 FQGNSA, per germline. CDR3 coding DNA: TGTGCCAGCAGCCAAAATTCTGGGGACATTCAGTACTTC. This translates into CASSQNSGDIQYF.

This clonotype showed up many times. The rearrangement uses TRBV5-1 and TRBJ2-5; 9 bases agree with TRBD2. Germline assignment: CDR1 SGHRS and CDR2 YFSETQ. This CDR3 region has 15 residues. Germline trimming cut 8 bases from V and 0 bases from J; bases unmatched to any gene: 8. The CDR3 DNA sequence: TGCGCCAGTCAACGACTAGCGGCCAACCAAGAGACCCAGTACTTC. This encodes CASQRLAANQETQYF.

The gene calls are TRBV12-3 or TRBV12-4 and TRBJ1-4; possibly TRBD1 for D (5 bases). V was shortened by 5 bases and J by 3 bases, with 10 bases between the two germline ends. This CDR3 is built from 14 residues. The DNA of the CDR3 is TGTGCCAGCAGTCCCCAGGGACCTAATGAAAAACTGTTTTTT. Translation: CASSPQGPNEKLFF.

V is TRBV20-1 and J is TRBJ2-1; 15 nucleotides align to TRBD2. This CDR3 has 17 residues. Per the germline V gene, CDR1 is DFQATT and CDR2 is SNEGSKA (reference sequence). The V segment lost 5 bases and the J segment 4 bases; nucleotides outside the gene matches: 9. The CDR3: CSASGLAGGGGYNEQFF. The CDR3 DNA sequence: TGCAGTGCTTCTGGACTAGCGGGAGGGGGCGGGTACAATGAGCAGTTCTTC.

This clonotype was observed a few times. The chain couples TRBV29-1 to TRBJ2-1, with unresolved D. Germline V gives CDR1 SQVTM, CDR2 ANQGSEA. V was shortened by 6 bases and J by 3 bases, with 12 bases between the two germline ends. The CDR3 has 13 amino acids. CDR3 sequence: CSVALGVYNEQFF. DNA of the CDR3: TGCAGCGTGGCCCTCGGAGTCTACAATGAGCAGTTCTTC.

At least ten counts were recorded for this clonotype. The chain couples TRBV20-1 to TRBJ1-3, with a tentative D call TRBD1 (5 bases). This CDR3 has 12 residues. V was shortened by 6 bases and J by 2 bases, with 8 bases between the two germline ends. Germline V gives CDR1 DFQATT, CDR2 SNEGSKA (reference sequence). CDR3 coding DNA: TGCAGTGCGTCAGGGCCTGGAAACACCATATATTTT. This gives the protein CSASGPGNTIYF.

The J gene is TRBJ1-6, the V gene TRBV5-1; TRBD1 might be the D (5 bases). The V end lost 4 bases, the J end lost 8 bases, and 22 bases lay between the germline ends. The length of the CDR3 is 17 residues. In germline, CDR1 is SGHRS, CDR2 YFSETQ. The CDR3, as DNA: TGCGCCAGCAGCGCCGGTATGTTGTCGGGGGGATATTCACCCCTCCACTTT. It specifies CASSAGMLSGGYSPLHF.